The sequence of this T cell receptor (beta chain) was determined in a study of T cell responses to AZD1222 COVID-19 vaccine. At the level of the study: Pooling of second doses given at about 4 or about 12 weeks was done.

This CDR3 is 13 amino acids long. V gave up 3 bases and J gave up 6 bases; unmatched junction bases: 4. Germline loops: CDR1 SGHAT, CDR2 FQNNGV. Findings and caveats of the study: Two doses of AZD1222 preceded a rise in Spike-specific TCR breadth and depth. Spike-wide vaccine-associated CD4 TCRs dominated at 160-218 and 743-854.

Worth noting for this clone: The antigen is not known.

The repertoire was sequenced with immunoSEQ multiplex PCR; TCRdb's copy has only in-frame clones and lacks some. Found here are 150,000 or so clones, 80% to 90% of them singletons; the top ten hold 4.5% to 6.5%. The chain links TRBV11-2 to TRBJ1-2, with 7 bases fitting TRBD1. This sample comprised peripheral blood, obtained on day 0 of AZD1222 vaccination. The clonotype was recovered from an adult in good health. The CDR3 loop is CASSFLTGDGYTF. The CDR3 DNA is TGTGCCAGCAGCTTTCTAACAGGGGATGGCTACACCTTC.